Listed here are 12 T cell receptor beta chains from one sample, sequenced in a study of T cells in Graves' hyperthyroidism and ophthalmopathy. Researchers took RNA transcripts and amplified the TCR beta CDR3 regions from them. TCR CDR3 regions were first amplified by RT-PCR with HTBI primers. A single record per CDR3 protein comes from TCRdb applying MiXCR to the multiplex PCR reads. The sample lists around 520,000 distinct CDR3 sequences; around 15% were seen once. Sequencing used blood. All receptors come from a woman aged 35 to 49 with Graves' hyperthyroidism.

This clonotype was picked up many times. The rearrangement joins TRBV7-2 to TRBJ1-1; TRBD1 is a possible D gene (5 bases). The V and J ends lost 5 bases and 4 bases respectively, with 17 bases between them. The CDR3 extends over 15 amino acids. In germline, CDR1 is SGHTA, CDR2 FQGNSA. CDR3 protein: CASSRYHQGGTEAFF. The CDR3 DNA reads as TGTGCCAGCAGCAGATACCATCAGGGAGGCACTGAAGCTTTCTTT.

There are many counts of this clonotype. The V call is TRBV18, the J call TRBJ2-1; the match to TRBD2 covers 11 bases. The CDR3 covers 17 residues. V lost 3 bases to trimming and J lost 6 bases; unmatched junction nucleotides: 10. CDR1 and CDR2 from the germline V gene are KGHSH and LQKENI. In nucleotides, the CDR3 is TGTGCCAGCTCACCCTTAGCGGGAGGGCCAGATATCAATGAGCAGTTCTTC. It is translated as CASSPLAGGPDINEQFF.

The J gene is TRBJ2-5, the V gene TRBV6-1; D might be TRBD2 (5 bases). Germline V lookup: CDR1 MNHNS, CDR2 SASEGT. The CDR3 consists of 15 residues. V dropped 3 bases and J dropped 4 bases, with 15 bases sitting between them. The CDR3: CASSEALGSGETQYF. The CDR3 DNA is TGTGCCAGCAGTGAGGCGCTGGGAAGCGGAGAGACCCAGTACTTC.

This clonotype was recorded at least ten times. The rearrangement joins TRBV20-1 to TRBJ2-1, with 14 bases matching TRBD2. The CDR3 sequence is 16 residues long. Germline V lookup: CDR1 DFQATT, CDR2 SNEGSKA (reference sequence). V shed 3 bases, J shed 7 bases, and the junction held 8 bases outside the gene matches. CDR3: CSARETSGRADNEQFF. CDR3 bases: TGCAGTGCTAGGGAGACTAGCGGGAGGGCCGATAATGAGCAGTTCTTC.

The sample holds many counts of this clonotype. The V gene is TRBV27, the J gene TRBJ2-3; D tentatively reads TRBD1 or TRBD2 (5 bases each). This CDR3 is built from 15 residues. With 3 bases removed from V and 4 bases from J, the gap between germline ends came to 14 bases. The germline CDR1 and CDR2 sequences are MNHEY and SMNVEV (reference sequence). In DNA form, the CDR3 reads TGTGCCAGCAGTTTCCCCGGGACCGCCCCAGATACGCAGTATTTT. It translates to CASSFPGTAPDTQYF.

In its sample, this clonotype was seen many times. The chain recombines TRBV9 with TRBJ2-2; no clear D gene. This CDR3 has 14 amino acids. The germline CDR1 and CDR2 sequences are SGDLS and YYNGEE. Trimming removed 4 bases from V and 7 bases from J, with 14 bases in between. CDR3 bases: TGTGCCAGCAGCACCCGACTCGAAGGCGGGGAGCTGTTTTTT. It is translated as CASSTRLEGGELFF.

About this clonotype itself: A much larger clone lies one base from this, so it may be a read error. The CDR3 end shows no conserved phenylalanine or tryptophan, and so a read error is likely. The V gene is TRBV6-2 or TRBV6-3, the J gene TRBJ1-1; D remains unclear. Per the germline V gene, CDR1 is MNHEY and CDR2 is SVGEGT. Trimming removed 6 bases at V and 1 base at J, with 9 bases between. The CDR3 has 13 residues. In DNA form, the CDR3 reads TGTGCCAGCAGATTGGACTGGAACACTGAAGCTTTCTCT. It translates to CASRLDWNTEAFS.

Only a few counts were recorded for this clonotype. J is TRBJ2-7 and V is TRBV19; no clear D. The CDR3 covers 15 residues. Looked up from germline, CDR1 is LNHDA and CDR2 is SQIVND (reference sequence). V was cut by 5 bases and J by 3 bases, with 17 bases left in between. The CDR3 is CASSRWVGSVYEQYF. The CDR3, as DNA: TGTGCCAGTAGTCGATGGGTAGGTTCCGTCTACGAGCAGTACTTC.

This clonotype was seen repeatedly, ten times or more. V is TRBV13 and J is TRBJ1-1, with no clear D. Germline V gives CDR1 PRHDT, CDR2 FYEKMQ (reference sequence). Trimming stripped 8 bases from V and 3 bases from J, with 7 bases between. CDR3 size: 11 residues. The CDR3 reads CASSADTEAFF. The CDR3 bases are TGTGCCAGCTCGGCCGACACTGAAGCTTTCTTT. The full variable domain, rest sourced from reference TRBV13 and TRBJ1-1, is AAGVIQSPRHLIKEKRETATLKCYPIPRHDTVYWYQQGPGQDPQFLISFYEKMQSDKGSIPDRFSAQQFSDYHSELNMSSLELGDSALYFCASSADTEAFFGQGTRLTVV.

This clonotype was observed at least ten times. The J gene is TRBJ2-4, the V gene TRBV7-2; TRBD1 might be the D (6 bases). This CDR3 spans 17 amino acids. Germline values: CDR1 SGHTA, CDR2 FQGNSA. V was pared by 2 bases and J by 0 bases, with 14 bases between. The CDR3 DNA sequence: TGTGCCAGCAGCTTAAGGGCGACAGGACTAGCCAAAAACATTCAGTACTTC. Its translation: CASSLRATGLAKNIQYF.

This clonotype was seen more than once but under ten times. This chain links TRBV9 with TRBJ2-7; 8 nucleotides agree with TRBD2. CDR1 and CDR2 (germline): SGDLS, YYNGEE. The V and J ends lost 0 bases and 2 bases, in that order; junction bases with no gene match: 4. This CDR3 has 15 residues. In DNA form, the CDR3 reads TGTGCCAGCAGCGTAGCCCCGGGACTAGCCTACGAGCAGTACTTC. Its translation is CASSVAPGLAYEQYF.

A few counts support this clonotype. CDR3 coding DNA: TGCAGCGTCTCCAGTGGAGGGAGGGATGCTGGAAACACCATATATTTT. Its translation is CSVSSGGRDAGNTIYF. The chain has TRBV29-1 and TRBJ1-3; D is uncertain. Trimming shortened V by 6 bases and J by 2 bases, and 20 bases separated the two germline ends. Germline values: CDR1 SQVTM, CDR2 ANQGSEA. The CDR3 length is 16 residues.